This T cell receptor beta chain was sequenced for a study of blood T cell repertoires in COVID-19. V gave up 1 base and J gave up 4 bases, with 21 bases separating them. This CDR3 comprises 18 residues. The germline CDR1 and CDR2 sequences are SGDLS and YYNGEE. Profiled with immunoSEQ multiplex PCR; TCRdb holds only in-frame clones, not every one. The sample has some 150,000 clones, around 78% seen once. This clone was counted between two and nine times. V gene TRBV9 combines with J gene TRBJ2-1; TRBD1 is a possible D gene (7 bases). Input material: PBMCs or T cells enriched from blood (not recorded which). The TCR was taken from a woman aged 50 to 60 who had recovered from COVID-19. The CDR3: CASSVTAEGAPLYNEQFF. DNA for the CDR3: TGTGCCAGCAGCGTAACCGCGGAGGGGGCTCCCTTATACAATGAGCAGTTCTTC.